This is a list of T cell receptor beta chains from one sample in a study of human T cells and chemical hapten exposure. From the RACE reads, TCRdb called clonotypes with MiXCR, one entry per CDR3 protein. The sample shows around 99,000 distinct CDR3 sequences, about an eighth of them seen only once. The sample here was whole blood, taken in connection with sensitization to the hapten diphenylcyclopropenone (DPC). Receptors were obtained from a middle-aged woman with alopecia areata. Some clones in this sample may be carry-over from other donors' samples. Each CDR3 is given with its conserved first and last residue. A D gene is named only where the DNA matches it firmly. For some rows the clone size is stated as once, few or many, or as a class when expanded; others skip it.

clone size: -
D gene: -
V gene: TRBV28
J gene: TRBJ2-7
CDR3 DNA: TGTGCCAGCACCTCCCCAGCCGGCCCCTCCTACGAGCAGTACTTC
CDR3 protein: CASTSPAGPSYEQYF

clone size: -
D gene: -
V gene: TRBV4-1
J gene: TRBJ2-5
CDR3 DNA: TGCGCCAGCAGCCAACTAGCTAGGGCACAAGAGACCCAGTACTTC
CDR3 protein: CASSQLARAQETQYF

clone size: few
D gene: TRBD1
V gene: TRBV6-6
J gene: TRBJ1-1
CDR3 DNA: TGTGCCAGCAGTTACGACAGGGGTATGAACACTGAAGCTTTCTTT
CDR3 protein: CASSYDRGMNTEAFF

clone size: -
D gene: -
V gene: TRBV15
J gene: TRBJ1-1
CDR3 DNA: TGTGCCACCAGCAGAGTTTCGGCAGACAGTGAAGCTTTCTTT
CDR3 protein: CATSRVSADSEAFF

clone size: few
D gene: -
V gene: TRBV10-3
J gene: TRBJ2-7
CDR3 DNA: TGTGCCATCAGCATGTCCTACGAGCAGTACTTC
CDR3 protein: CAISMSYEQYF

clone size: few
D gene: -
V gene: TRBV28
J gene: TRBJ2-3
CDR3 DNA: TGTGCCAGCAGTGGTTACGGACCCACGGGTTTGTATTTT
CDR3 protein: CASSGYGPTGLYF

clone size: few
D gene: TRBD1
V gene: TRBV6-1
J gene: TRBJ2-7
CDR3 DNA: TGTGCCAGCTACCGGACAGGGAGCTACGAGCAGTACTTC
CDR3 protein: CASYRTGSYEQYF

clone size: few
D gene: -
V gene: TRBV9
J gene: TRBJ2-4
CDR3 DNA: TGTGCCAGCAGCGTAGTTGGCGATAAAGGGGACATTCAGTACTTC
CDR3 protein: CASSVVGDKGDIQYF

clone size: -
D gene: TRBD1
V gene: TRBV28
J gene: TRBJ2-6
CDR3 DNA: TGTGCCAGCAGGACCCCCGCGGACAGGGCTAAGGTTGGGGCCAACGTCCTGACTTTC
CDR3 protein: CASRTPADRAKVGANVLTF

clone size: -
D gene: TRBD2
V gene: TRBV7-6
J gene: TRBJ2-1
CDR3 DNA: TGTGCCAGCAGCGGGAGTAGCGGGACTTCTGAGCAGTTCTTC
CDR3 protein: CASSGSSGTSEQFF

clone size: -
D gene: -
V gene: TRBV18
J gene: TRBJ2-5
CDR3 DNA: TGTGCCAGCTCAACTGTCCAAGAGACCCAGTACTTC
CDR3 protein: CASSTVQETQYF

clone size: -
D gene: -
V gene: TRBV27
J gene: TRBJ2-5
CDR3 DNA: TGTGCCAGCAGTTTACAGCTAGCCGAGACCCAGTACTTC
CDR3 protein: CASSLQLAETQYF

clone size: -
D gene: -
V gene: TRBV28
J gene: TRBJ2-7
CDR3 DNA: TGTGCCAGCAGGGGCCAAACAGGTTCCTACGAGCAGTACTTC
CDR3 protein: CASRGQTGSYEQYF

clone size: few
D gene: TRBD1
V gene: TRBV29-1
J gene: TRBJ1-2
CDR3 DNA: TGCAGCGTCGGCGGGGGACAGTTTCAGTTTGCGTACGGCTACACCTTC
CDR3 protein: CSVGGGQFQFAYGYTF

clone size: -
D gene: -
V gene: TRBV9
J gene: TRBJ2-3
CDR3 DNA: TGTGCCAGCAGCGGGCGGGACCGCACAGATACGCAGTATTTT
CDR3 protein: CASSGRDRTDTQYF

clone size: -
D gene: -
V gene: TRBV20-1
J gene: TRBJ1-1
CDR3 DNA: TGCAGTGCCGGGACGGGGCATACTGAAGCTTTCTTT
CDR3 protein: CSAGTGHTEAFF

clone size: -
D gene: -
V gene: TRBV2
J gene: TRBJ2-1
CDR3 DNA: TGTGCCAGCATGGAGATCGGGGACAATGAGCAGTTCTTC
CDR3 protein: CASMEIGDNEQFF

clone size: many
D gene: TRBD2
V gene: TRBV20-1
J gene: TRBJ2-1
CDR3 DNA: TGCAGTGCTACCGCTATAGCGGGAGTGTGGTTCTTC
CDR3 protein: CSATAIAGVWFF

clone size: many
D gene: TRBD2
V gene: TRBV28
J gene: TRBJ2-2
CDR3 DNA: TGTGCCAGCAGTTTAGGGACTAGCGGATCCGGGGAGCTGTTTTTT
CDR3 protein: CASSLGTSGSGELFF

clone size: -
D gene: -
V gene: TRBV6-5
J gene: TRBJ2-3
CDR3 DNA: TGTGCCAGCAGGGAGTCGACGCTCCGAGATACGCAGTATTTT
CDR3 protein: CASRESTLRDTQYF

clone size: few
D gene: TRBD2
V gene: TRBV7-8
J gene: TRBJ2-1
CDR3 DNA: TGTGCCAGCAGCTCTTTAACTAGCGGGATGCGTGATGAGCAGTTCTTC
CDR3 protein: CASSSLTSGMRDEQFF

clone size: few
D gene: -
V gene: TRBV2
J gene: TRBJ2-1
CDR3 DNA: TGTGCCAGCAGAGCAGGGGCGTACTCCTACAATGAGCAGTTCTTC
CDR3 protein: CASRAGAYSYNEQFF

clone size: many
D gene: TRBD2
V gene: TRBV6-1
J gene: TRBJ2-3
CDR3 DNA: TGTGCCAGCACTCTATCTGCGGGAGGGACAGATACGCAGTATTTT
CDR3 protein: CASTLSAGGTDTQYF

clone size: few
D gene: -
V gene: TRBV12-3/TRBV12-4
J gene: TRBJ2-7
CDR3 DNA: TGTGCCAGCAGGAGACAGGCATACTACGAGCAGTACTTC
CDR3 protein: CASRRQAYYEQYF

clone size: few
D gene: -
V gene: TRBV3-1
J gene: TRBJ1-3
CDR3 DNA: TGTGCCAGCAGGGATACAGGTGCTGGAAACACCATATATTTT
CDR3 protein: CASRDTGAGNTIYF